This TCR beta chain was observed in a study of T cell responses to AZD1222 COVID-19 vaccine. The assay was immunoSEQ multiplex PCR, and TCRdb's table has in-frame clones only and misses some. Of roughly 83,000 clones in the sample, more than 75% were seen once. As for this clone: Its antigen is still unknown.

Germline assignment: CDR1 MGHRA and CDR2 YSYEKL. The V gene end was trimmed by 4 bases and the J gene end by 5 bases; junction bases not matched to a gene: 10. The CDR3 extends over 16 amino acids. Study-wide points: Females made up more of the donors, who were largely white British, and clonal diversity may have come out too low.

The input for sequencing was peripheral blood, taken on day 0 of AZD1222 vaccination. The chain recombines TRBV4-1 with TRBJ2-1, with 8 positions matching TRBD1. This TCR was recovered from an adult in good health. CDR3: CASSRMSGGIDNEQFF. CDR3 nucleotides: TGCGCCAGCAGCCGGATGTCAGGGGGCATTGACAATGAGCAGTTCTTC.